Listed here are 10 T cell receptor beta chains from one sample, sequenced in a study of blood T cell repertoires in COVID-19. Only in-frame clones appear in the TCRdb table, and some are missing; sequencing was by immunoSEQ multiplex PCR. The table lists over 200,000 clones, about 76% of them singletons. Material: PBMCs or T cells enriched from blood (not recorded which). The origin of the receptors is a woman aged 50 to 65 with acute COVID-19.

The J gene is TRBJ2-5, the V gene TRBV4-2; tentative D call: TRBD2 (5 bases). Germline V gives CDR1 LGHNA, CDR2 YNFKEQ. The CDR3 runs to 14 residues. V lost 0 bases, J lost 5 bases, and 10 bases lay in between. The CDR3 DNA reads TGTGCCAGCAGCCAAGAAATAGCGAAGGAGACCCAGTACTTC. Translating gives CASSQEIAKETQYF.

With respect to this clone: Other DNA variants within this sample encode the same CDR3. CDR3 coding DNA: TGTGCCAGCAGCTTAGCTAGGAACACTGAAGCTTTCTTT. Translated: CASSLARNTEAFF. This chain links TRBV7-6 with TRBJ1-1, with D hard to call. V dropped 0 bases and J dropped 1 base, with 3 bases sitting between them. CDR1 is SGHVS, CDR2 FNYEAQ, per germline. The CDR3 has 13 residues.

The chain uses TRBV4-3 and TRBJ2-7; D is perhaps TRBD1 (6 bases). The germline V and J ends were trimmed by 1 base and 6 bases, with 10 bases remaining between them. The CDR3 loop spans 13 amino acids. Germline-derived CDR1 and CDR2 are LGHNA and YSLEER. This chain's CDR3 is CASSQVVRGEQYF. The CDR3 DNA follows: TGCGCCAGCAGCCAAGTAGTCAGGGGCGAGCAGTACTTC.

The chain links TRBV3-1 (or the pseudogene TRBV3-2) to TRBJ1-5; D remains unclear. With 0 bases removed from V and 10 bases from J, the gap between germline ends came to 13 bases. This CDR3 spans 14 amino acids. CDR1 is LGHDT and CDR2 is YNNKEL in the germline V gene (reference sequence). The CDR3 protein is CASSQDIGDRPQHF. The CDR3 DNA reads TGTGCCAGCAGCCAAGATATCGGGGATCGCCCCCAGCATTTT.

The V and J genes are TRBV20-1 and TRBJ2-2; D not resolved. The V end lost 6 bases, the J end lost 1 base, and 3 bases lay between the germline ends. The V gene's germline CDR1 is DFQATT and CDR2 SNEGSKA (reference sequence). The CDR3 has 11 residues. The CDR3: CSAQNTGELFF. The CDR3 DNA reads TGCAGTGCACAGAACACCGGGGAGCTGTTTTTT.

This chain uses TRBV3-1 (or the pseudogene TRBV3-2) with TRBJ2-1, with 8 bases fitting TRBD2. J gave up 7 bases and V 7 bases, and 9 bases lay outside the gene matches. Germline V gene lookup returns CDR1 LGHDT and CDR2 YNNKEL (reference sequence). This CDR3 spans 14 amino acids. The CDR3 DNA sequence: TGTGCCAGCAACCCAAGCGGGAGAGGTAATGAGCAGTTCTTC. Its protein is CASNPSGRGNEQFF.

This clone came up many times. The chain joins TRBV9 to TRBJ1-4; TRBD1 aligns across 8 bases. CDR3 size: 15 residues. V shed 3 bases and J 7 bases; nucleotides not matched to a gene: 8. CDR1 is SGDLS and CDR2 is YYNGEE in the germline V gene. The CDR3 loop is CASSGGDRNFEKLFF. For the CDR3, the DNA is TGTGCCAGCAGCGGTGGGGACAGGAACTTTGAAAAACTGTTTTTT. The full variable domain, completed using reference TRBV9 and TRBJ1-4, is DSGVTQTPKHLITATGQRVTLRCSPRSGDLSVYWYQQSLDQGLQFLIQYYNGEERAKGNILERFSAQQFPDLHSELNLSSLELGDSALYFCASSGGDRNFEKLFFGSGTQLSVL.

V and J are TRBV28 and TRBJ2-5, with 11 bases that match TRBD1. Germline-derived CDR1 and CDR2 are MDHEN and SYDVKM. Trimming cost V 4 bases and J 1 base; bases outside gene matches: 8. There are 17 residues in the CDR3. CDR3 sequence reads: CASSSLGDRGSQETQYF. In DNA form, the CDR3 reads TGTGCCAGCAGTTCCCTTGGGGACAGGGGGAGCCAAGAGACCCAGTACTTC.

This clone has a handful of counts. The chain combines TRBV3-1 (or the pseudogene TRBV3-2) with TRBJ1-6, with 9 bases aligning to TRBD1. CDR1 LGHDT and CDR2 YNNKEL come from the germline V gene (reference sequence). J was trimmed by 7 bases and V by 8 bases; bases with no gene match: 6. The CDR3 is made up of 14 amino acids. Here the CDR3 DNA reads TGTGCCAGCGGTTTCGGACAGGGGAATTCACCCCTCCACTTT. This codes for CASGFGQGNSPLHF.

The chain couples TRBV28 to TRBJ2-7; TRBD2 aligns across 8 bases. With V trimmed by 3 bases and J by 5 bases, 6 bases remained unmatched. Per the germline V gene, CDR1 is MDHEN and CDR2 is SYDVKM. There are 14 residues in the CDR3. As DNA, the CDR3 is TGTGCCAGCAGTTTTGGCAGGACTAGCAACGAGCAGTACTTC. Amino acid sequence: CASSFGRTSNEQYF.